This T cell receptor beta chain emerged from a study of T cell changes during pregnancy in multiple sclerosis. The ends were cut back, 0 bases at V and 5 bases at J, with 10 bases in the middle. This CDR3 region has 14 residues. The germline V gene has CDR1 SGHTA and CDR2 FQGNSA. The assay was immunoSEQ multiplex PCR, and TCRdb's table has in-frame clones only and misses some. Of 40,000 to 50,000 clones listed, roughly nine tenths are singletons. The V gene is TRBV7-2, the J gene TRBJ2-5; D uncertain. The TCR comes from a female donor in good health, enrolled as a control in a pregnancy study. Material: CD4+ T cells from peripheral blood mononuclear cells, obtained in the second trimester of pregnancy. CDR3 coding DNA: TGTGCCAGCAGCTTAGCTCCCGAGCATGAGACCCAGTACTTC. Protein: CASSLAPEHETQYF.